Listed here are 13 T cell receptor beta chains from one sample, sequenced in a study of T cells of healthy individuals. TCRdb itself ran the 5' RACE reads through MiXCR, one entry per CDR3 protein. The table has 65,000 to 95,000 distinct CDR3 sequences, roughly 5.1% seen once. These receptors came from a female donor in good health.

The chain carries TRBV4-2 and TRBJ1-5; D is possibly TRBD1 (5 bases). V dropped 0 bases and J dropped 2 bases, with 14 bases sitting between them. The germline V gene encodes CDR1 LGHNA and CDR2 YNFKEQ. The CDR3 spans 17 residues. The chain's CDR3 is CASSQEGPYWGNQPQHF. CDR3 DNA: TGTGCCAGCAGCCAAGAGGGGCCTTACTGGGGCAATCAGCCCCAGCATTTT.

The sample holds a few counts of this clonotype. The chain uses TRBV7-2 and TRBJ1-2, with D maybe TRBD1 (6 bases). The CDR3 totals 14 residues. From germline, CDR1 is SGHTA and CDR2 FQGNSA. V was clipped by 6 bases and J by 4 bases, with 15 bases between them. For the CDR3, the DNA is TGTGCCAGCAGTTCGGACAGACTACTCTATGGCTACACCTTC. It codes for CASSSDRLLYGYTF.

This clonotype was seen at least ten times. The rearrangement links TRBV9 to TRBJ2-1, with a possible D match to TRBD2 (6 bases). CDR1 and CDR2 from the germline V gene are SGDLS and YYNGEE. This CDR3 is built from 16 residues. V lost 2 bases and J 2 bases, leaving 14 bases between the germline ends. The CDR3 is CASSVLAMGAYNEQFF. In DNA, the CDR3 is TGTGCCAGCAGCGTCCTAGCGATGGGCGCCTACAATGAGCAGTTCTTC. Looking up the rest from reference TRBV9 and TRBJ2-1 gives the full variable domain: DSGVTQTPKHLITATGQRVTLRCSPRSGDLSVYWYQQSLDQGLQFLIQYYNGEERAKGNILERFSAQQFPDLHSELNLSSLELGDSALYFCASSVLAMGAYNEQFFGPGTRLTVL.

This clonotype was seen a handful of times. The chain couples TRBV10-3 to TRBJ1-1; no reliable D call. Germline V CDR1 and CDR2: ENHRY, SYGVKD. The CDR3 has 12 residues. V lost 11 bases to trimming and J lost 0 bases, with 10 bases between them. The CDR3 loop is CAVRALNTEAFF. The CDR3 DNA is TGTGCCGTCCGGGCCCTGAACACTGAAGCTTTCTTT.

This clonotype was counted ten times or more. The chain links TRBV28 to TRBJ1-2; D remains ambiguous. The CDR3 is made up of 13 amino acids. Germline CDR1 is MDHEN and CDR2 is SYDVKM. V lost 2 bases, J lost 4 bases, and 8 bases lay in between. The CDR3 nucleotides are TGTGCCAGCAGTTTACGGGCTCCCTATGGCTACACCTTC. Its protein product is CASSLRAPYGYTF.

This clonotype was recorded at least ten times. The genes are TRBV11-2 and TRBJ2-3, with TRBD2 matching over 9 bases. There are 16 residues in the CDR3. Germline loops: CDR1 SGHAT, CDR2 FQNNGV. After removal of 3 bases from V and 1 base from J, the junction contained 5 bases not matched to a gene. The CDR3 region has the DNA TGTGCCAGCAGCTTTATAGCGGGAGATGGCACAGATACGCAGTATTTT. Its protein is CASSFIAGDGTDTQYF.

Only a few counts were recorded for this clonotype. The CDR3 protein is CSVRTGEYEQYF. The CDR3 nucleotides are TGCAGCGTGCGGACAGGGGAATACGAGCAGTACTTC. The chain joins TRBV29-1 to TRBJ2-7, with 9 positions matching TRBD1. This CDR3 spans 12 amino acids. The V gene end was trimmed by 6 bases and the J gene end by 4 bases; junction bases not matched to a gene: 4. Germline CDR1 SQVTM, CDR2 ANQGSEA.

This clonotype was found many times. The genes are TRBV18 and TRBJ2-6, with D perhaps matching TRBD1 (6 bases). The V end lost 4 bases, the J end lost 0 bases, and 13 bases lay between the germline ends. This CDR3 is built from 17 residues. CDR1 and CDR2 from the germline V gene are KGHSH and LQKENI. CDR3 nucleotide sequence: TGTGCCAGCTCACGGTTGGACAGCTACTCTGGGGCCAACGTCCTGACTTTC. Translating it yields CASSRLDSYSGANVLTF.

This clonotype was seen many times. This chain joins TRBV27 and TRBJ1-3; D ambiguous. Germline CDR1 MNHEY, CDR2 SMNVEV (reference sequence). The CDR3 has 12 amino acids. The V and J ends lost 3 bases and 9 bases respectively, with 9 bases between them. DNA for the CDR3: TGTGCCAGCAGTTTTGTTGGAGGCACCATATATTTT. Translation gives CASSFVGGTIYF.

The V and J genes are TRBV30 and TRBJ1-2, with a possible D match to TRBD1 (5 bases). V was cut by 2 bases and J by 3 bases, with 19 bases left in between. Per germline, CDR1 GTSNPN and CDR2 SVGIG (reference sequence). This CDR3 comprises 16 residues. The CDR3, as DNA: TGTGCCTGGAGTTCGTCGGGGGGAGCACGGTACTATGGCTACACCTTC. It encodes CAWSSSGGARYYGYTF.

In this sample, this clonotype turned up a few times. The CDR3 loop reads CASSYGVHGGLAGANVLTF. As DNA, the CDR3 is TGTGCCAGCAGTTACGGAGTTCATGGGGGTTTAGCTGGGGCCAACGTCCTGACTTTC. The chain joins TRBV6-5 to TRBJ2-6; D possibly matches TRBD1 or TRBD2 (5 bases each). The germline V gene has CDR1 MNHEY and CDR2 SVGAGI. Trimming took off 2 bases at V and 2 bases at J, with 19 bases between the two ends. CDR3 size: 19 residues.

This clonotype was recorded many times. The V and J genes are TRBV5-4 and TRBJ1-5, with TRBD1 matching over 9 bases. From germline, CDR1 is SGHNT and CDR2 YYREEE (reference sequence). The J segment lost 1 base and the V segment lost 2 bases, leaving 1 base of the junction unmatched. The CDR3 totals 15 residues. The DNA for the CDR3 is TGTGCCAGCAGCTTAGGGACAGGGAGCAATCAGCCCCAGCATTTT. Its translation: CASSLGTGSNQPQHF.

This clonotype was detected a few times. The chain combines TRBV4-3 with TRBJ2-4, with a possible D match to TRBD1 (6 bases). The length of the CDR3 is 21 residues. Germline CDR1 and CDR2: LGHNA and YSLEER. V dropped 0 bases and J dropped 0 bases, with 24 bases sitting between them. The CDR3 loop reads CASSQDIFPGETNLAKNIQYF. The CDR3 DNA reads as TGCGCCAGCAGCCAAGATATCTTCCCAGGGGAGACGAATCTAGCCAAAAACATTCAGTACTTC.